This T cell receptor beta chain comes out of a study of beta chain features in type 1 diabetes (dated by TCRdb to 2017 to 2018). About the full investigation: No differences in mean age, gender distribution, total cell number or subset yield were found between patients and healthy donors. A total of 85 million to 140 million sorted cells were examined across all samples, and a strong correlation was observed between cell number per subset and RNA yield. In the study, recently diagnosed type 1 diabetes patients and matched healthy donors were compared on the TCRB repertoires of their sorted circulating CD4+ T cell subsets. Regulatory and stem cell-like memory subsets were isolated from only 8 patients and 8 healthy donors, whereas naive and central memory subsets came from all 30 or so donors. Results the study describes overall, beyond this receptor: Because small numbers of individuals were included in the HLA sub-analyses, any influence of HLA type on TCRB rearrangement was left unresolved. Because cDNA was sequenced instead of genomic DNA, highly expressing activated cells could be over-represented, though the groups showed no difference in activation or CD3 levels. Shorter templates might have been favored by PCR, but patient and control samples were amplified and corrected together, so both groups would have been affected equally by any skew. Naive, central memory and regulatory TCRB repertoires appeared to be more alike among patients than among healthy donors. Type 1 diabetes patients showed a moderate but significant shortening of TCRB CDR3 length in all four CD4+ subsets. Patients with type 1 diabetes made fewer insertions and deleted more nucleotides at VDJ recombination sites, implying thymic rearrangement abnormalities.

There are a few counts of this clone. Its antigen specificity is not known. One base away there is no much larger clone; base qualities are not given. The entire isolated RNA was reverse transcribed using the High Capacity cDNA Reverse Transcription Kit, and thus expressed TCRB transcripts were sequenced. Naive, central memory and regulatory T cell samples underwent deep immunoSEQ sequencing, averaging around 4 million total reads per sample. Sorted cells were lysed in RLT buffer, and RNA was extracted using DNase-treated RNeasy Micro or Mini kits according to cell number. To prevent cross-contamination, each cell subset was processed individually, whereas patient and healthy donor samples were processed jointly. Using the immunoSEQ multiplex PCR, TCRB sequences were amplified from cDNA into 87-bp fragments spanning the CDR3 region. Amplicons were sequenced on the Illumina HiSeq platform. From the authors' description of their analysis: PCR bias was corrected computationally using synthetic template baselines, and reads within Hamming distance 2 were collapsed, with unmergeable singletons discarded. Reads were aligned against IMGT to assign V, D and J genes, CDR3 length and insertions or deletions at six rearrangement sites. Within each subset, clonotype counts were normalized to the number of sorted cells before true diversity and Gini coefficients were calculated with the tcR R package. The overlap coefficient, calculated on TCRB nucleotide sequences, was used to quantify repertoire sharing. As a proxy for the pre-selection repertoire, out-of-frame TCRB sequences from naive cells were analyzed. The immuneACCESS repertoire file appears here via TCRdb, limited to in-frame rearrangements. These files lack a portion of the clones; in checked studies, under half of the deficit traces to unresolved V genes, and the cause of the others is not known. V, J and clone size are taken as reported in that table, and D and trimming were inferred from the DNA itself. In this sample the table shows hundreds of thousands of clones, around an eighth of which occur a single time. The ten largest clones add up to 0.02% to 0.025% of the sample.

The V end loses 4 bases and the J end loses 2 bases, and a stretch of 12 bases separates them. From the cysteine through the phenylalanine, the CDR3 covers 14 amino acids. The CDR3 DNA has 42 bases and is translated from base 1. The germline V gene (reference sequence) specifies SGHNT as CDR1 and YYREEE as CDR2. Each donor gave one peripheral blood draw, averaging approximately 110 mL, which was collected into heparinised tubes. Using a panel that included CD45RO, CCR7, CD25, CD127, CD95 and CD27, naive, central memory, regulatory and stem cell-like memory CD4+ T cells were sorted on a BD FACSAria II. All sorted populations exceeded 98% purity. PBMCs were isolated immediately by Lymphoprep density gradient centrifugation and stained directly without culture. Samples were stained and sorted in pairs, with one healthy donor and one patient per experiment, so that batch effects were minimized.

The sample comprised naive CD4+ T cells from blood. The cell subset or site label corresponds to: true naive CD4+ T cells. The sequence was obtained from a young man with type 1 diabetes. This chain is built from TRBV5-4 and TRBJ2-5; the D gene cannot be named for sure. The DNA sequence reads TGTGCCAGCAGCGCTCCCAGTCTTCAAGAGACCCAGTACTTC. Translated, it reads CASSAPSLQETQYF.